The 23 T cell receptor beta chains given below trace back to one sample, sequenced in a study of PD-1 blockade in classical Hodgkin lymphoma. After autologous stem cell transplantation all patients relapsed, and prior brentuximab vedotin exposure differed between cohorts. TCRdb's table, derived via immunoSEQ multiplex PCR, lists solely in-frame clones and lacks some. The sample contains over 50,000 clones, roughly 80% of which appear only once. This material consisted of peripheral blood mononuclear cells (PBMCs), taken at baseline. These receptors came from a human donor with classical Hodgkin lymphoma.

CDR3 bases: TGTGCCACCAGCCGAACAGGCTTCACTGAAGCTTTCTTT. Residues: CATSRTGFTEAFF. The chain joins TRBV15 to TRBJ1-1; TRBD1 might be the D (5 bases). With 5 bases removed from V and 4 bases from J, the gap between germline ends came to 11 bases. Germline V CDR1 and CDR2: LNHNV, YYDKDF (reference sequence). This CDR3 is built from 13 residues. Supplemented by reference TRBV15 and TRBJ1-1, the full variable domain reads DAMVIQNPRYQVTQFGKPVTLSCSQTLNHNVMYWYQQKSSQAPKLLFHYYDKDFNNEADTPDNFQSRRPNTSFCFLDIRSPGLGDTAMYLCATSRTGFTEAFFGQGTRLTVV.

The J gene is TRBJ1-5, the V gene TRBV7-2; D is ambiguous. Between the trimmed V and J ends, which lost 1 base and 1 base, there was a span of 5 bases. From germline, CDR1 is SGHTA and CDR2 FQGNSA. The CDR3 covers 14 residues. The DNA of the CDR3 is TGTGCCAGCAGCTTAGTGAACAGCAATCAGCCCCAGCATTTT. Its protein product is CASSLVNSNQPQHF.

The CDR3 reads CASSLRETSGTLMGNEQFF. The CDR3 bases are TGTGCCAGCAGCCTTCGAGAGACTAGCGGGACCCTGATGGGCAATGAGCAGTTCTTC. J is TRBJ2-1 and V is TRBV7-9, with 11 positions matching TRBD2. This CDR3 contains 19 residues. Unmatched junction bases numbered 18, after V lost 5 bases and J lost 6 bases. Germline CDR1 reads SEHNR; CDR2 reads FQNEAQ (reference sequence).

The J gene is TRBJ2-3, the V gene TRBV2, with 9 bases identical to TRBD2. V shed 7 bases and J 1 base; nucleotides not matched to a gene: 12. The length of the CDR3 is 17 residues. Germline V CDR1 and CDR2: SNHLY, FYNNEI. CDR3 sequence: CASTRGLAPRGTDTQYF. As DNA, the CDR3 is TGTGCCAGCACGAGGGGACTAGCCCCGAGGGGCACAGATACGCAGTATTTT. The complete variable domain, with remaining parts taken from reference TRBV2 and TRBJ2-3, reads EPEVTQTPSHQVTQMGQEVILRCVPISNHLYFYWYRQILGQKVEFLVSFYNNEISEKSEIFDDQFSVERPDGSNFTLKIRSTKLEDSAMYFCASTRGLAPRGTDTQYFGPGTRLTVL.

The chain combines TRBV19 with TRBJ1-2; no clear D gene. The germline V gene has CDR1 LNHDA and CDR2 SQIVND (reference sequence). Trimming took off 9 bases at V and 4 bases at J, with 18 bases between the two ends. The CDR3 is made up of 14 amino acids. DNA of the CDR3: TGTGCCAGCACTGGGTCCCAAGGCGTCTATGGCTACACCTTC. Translated: CASTGSQGVYGYTF.

This chain links TRBV10-1 with TRBJ2-1; TRBD2 might be the D (5 bases). V gave up 6 bases and J gave up 5 bases, with 11 bases separating them. The CDR3 spans 13 residues. From germline, CDR1 is WNHNN and CDR2 SYGVQD (reference sequence). The chain's CDR3 is CASRLGPDNEQFF. CDR3 DNA: TGCGCCAGCAGACTAGGCCCGGACAATGAGCAGTTCTTC.

The chain recombines TRBV5-6 with TRBJ2-3, with 7 nucleotides matching TRBD2. This CDR3 region has 15 residues. The germline CDR1 and CDR2 sequences are SGHDT and YYEEEE. The V and J ends lost 0 bases and 2 bases, in that order; junction bases with no gene match: 3. The CDR3, as DNA: TGTGCCAGCAGCTTGGCGGGACTAACCACAGATACGCAGTATTTT. Protein product: CASSLAGLTTDTQYF.

The sample holds a few counts of this clone. This chain connects TRBV6-1 to TRBJ1-2, with 9 bases matching TRBD1. Per the germline V gene, CDR1 is MNHNS and CDR2 is SASEGT. This CDR3 comprises 13 residues. After removal of 5 bases from V and 10 bases from J, the junction contained 8 bases not matched to a gene. CDR3 DNA sequence: TGTGCCAGCAGTCCTCGGGACAGGGATTACTACACCTTC. The encoded protein is CASSPRDRDYYTF.

This chain uses TRBV11-1 with TRBJ1-4; TRBD1 matches 10 bases. J lost 7 bases, V lost 5 bases, and 7 bases had no gene match. Germline V gives CDR1 SGHAT, CDR2 FQDESV (reference sequence). This CDR3 has 15 residues. The CDR3 here is CASSLTGQGIEKLFF. The CDR3 nucleotides read TGTGCCAGCAGCCTGACGGGACAGGGGATTGAAAAACTGTTTTTT. Full variable domain (rest looked up from reference TRBV11-1 and TRBJ1-4): EAEVAQSPRYKITEKSQAVAFWCDPISGHATLYWYRQILGQGPELLVQFQDESVVDDSQLPKDRFSAERLKGVDSTLKIQPAELGDSAMYLCASSLTGQGIEKLFFGSGTQLSVL.

This CDR3 reads CAISEGADIATDTQYF. CDR3 bases: TGTGCCATCAGTGAGGGGGCGGACATTGCCACAGATACGCAGTATTTT. The rearrangement joins TRBV10-3 to TRBJ2-3; a weak D match, TRBD1 (5 bases). Trimming took off 2 bases at V and 2 bases at J, with 14 bases between the two ends. Germline CDR1 reads ENHRY; CDR2 reads SYGVKD. CDR3 length: 16 residues.

The V gene is TRBV11-3, the J gene TRBJ2-1; no clear D. The CDR3 runs to 14 residues. Trimming pared 1 base from V and 4 bases from J, leaving 8 bases between. CDR1 is SGHNT and CDR2 is YENEEA in the germline V gene. The CDR3 nucleotides are TGTGCCAGCAGCTTAGGCGGCGAGTACAATGAGCAGTTCTTC. Its protein product is CASSLGGEYNEQFF.

The V call is TRBV30, the J call TRBJ2-3; either TRBD1 or TRBD2 may fit D (6 bases each). The CDR3 consists of 12 residues. Germline loops: CDR1 GTSNPN, CDR2 SVGIG (reference sequence). V dropped 0 bases and J dropped 6 bases, with 7 bases sitting between them. CDR3 in amino acids: CAWSVGGDTQYF. CDR3 nucleotides: TGTGCCTGGAGTGTAGGGGGGGATACGCAGTATTTT. Full variable domain (missing parts from reference TRBV30 and TRBJ2-3): SQTIHQWPATLVQPVGSPLSLECTVEGTSNPNLYWYRQAAGRGLQLLFYSVGIGQISSEVPQNLSASRPQDRQFILSSKKLLLSDSGFYLCAWSVGGDTQYFGPGTRLTVL.

In its sample, this clone was seen a few times. The rearrangement uses TRBV5-1 and TRBJ1-1, with D perhaps TRBD1 (6 bases). Looked up from germline, CDR1 is SGHRS and CDR2 is YFSETQ. This CDR3 contains 15 residues. The V end was cut by 3 bases, the J end by 5 bases, with 17 bases between. The CDR3 DNA follows: TGCGCCAGCAGCTCCCAACAGGGTACGAAAACTGAAGCTTTCTTT. It is translated as CASSSQQGTKTEAFF.

This sequence joins TRBV27 and TRBJ1-2; D is uncertain. Germline loops: CDR1 MNHEY, CDR2 SMNVEV (reference sequence). There are 14 residues in the CDR3. With 8 bases removed from V and 2 bases from J, the gap between germline ends came to 15 bases. The CDR3 region is CASRTSDWNYGYTF. In nucleotides, the CDR3 is TGTGCCAGCCGCACCTCGGACTGGAACTATGGCTACACCTTC.

This chain uses TRBV9 with TRBJ1-4, with D possibly being TRBD1 (5 bases). Germline V lookup: CDR1 SGDLS, CDR2 YYNGEE. Trimming removed 0 bases at V and 5 bases at J, with 14 bases between. The CDR3 is made up of 16 amino acids. CDR3 sequence: CASSVGEEGANEKLFF. DNA for the CDR3: TGTGCCAGCAGCGTAGGAGAGGAAGGGGCCAATGAAAAACTGTTTTTT.

The chain's CDR3 is CASSLGSPGSGELFF. The CDR3 DNA is TGTGCCAGCAGCTTAGGATCTCCGGGAAGCGGGGAGCTGTTTTTT. This chain uses TRBV7-2 with TRBJ2-2; TRBD2 might be the D (5 bases). There are 15 residues in the CDR3. The ends were cut back, 1 base at V and 7 bases at J, with 13 bases in the middle. The V gene's germline CDR1 is SGHTA and CDR2 FQGNSA.

Ten or more counts support this clone. The chain uses TRBV5-6 and TRBJ2-7, with TRBD2 matching over 13 bases. The CDR3 runs to 15 residues. The germline CDR1 and CDR2 sequences are SGHDT and YYEEEE. J gave up 7 bases and V 4 bases, and 8 bases lay outside the gene matches. Written as DNA, the CDR3 is TGTGCCAGCAGCCGAGGACTAGCGGGAGTGGGGGAGCAGTACGTC. Its protein is CASSRGLAGVGEQYV.

The rearrangement uses TRBV27 and TRBJ2-2; 12 positions agree with TRBD2. This CDR3 is 18 amino acids long. The V gene end was trimmed by 5 bases and the J gene end by 5 bases; junction bases not matched to a gene: 12. The germline gives CDR1 MNHEY, CDR2 SMNVEV (reference sequence). CDR3 nucleotide sequence: TGTGCCAGCAGTCCCCTAATGACTAGCGGGAGATCAACCGGGGAGCTGTTTTTT. Translation: CASSPLMTSGRSTGELFF.

V and J are TRBV15 and TRBJ2-5, with 11 positions matching TRBD2. This CDR3 comprises 18 residues. Looked up from germline, CDR1 is LNHNV and CDR2 is YYDKDF (reference sequence). V trimming: 0 bases; J trimming: 5 bases; junction bases outside the gene matches: 11. The CDR3 is CATSREMASGRPGETQYF. Here the CDR3 DNA reads TGTGCCACCAGCAGAGAGATGGCTAGCGGGAGGCCAGGGGAGACCCAGTACTTC.

The DNA for the CDR3 is TGTGCCAGTAGCGGGGCTTTGTGGGGTCTCACAGATACGCAGTATTTT. Translation gives CASSGALWGLTDTQYF. The chain joins TRBV19 to TRBJ2-3; D might be TRBD1 or TRBD2, each matching 5 bases. CDR1 and CDR2 from the germline V gene are LNHDA and SQIVND (reference sequence). The CDR3 extends over 16 amino acids. V was pared by 6 bases and J by 2 bases, with 18 bases between.

The gene calls are TRBV11-3 and TRBJ2-5, with 9 bases that match TRBD1. The V gene's germline CDR1 is SGHNT and CDR2 YENEEA. V was clipped by 5 bases and J by 5 bases; unmatched bases: 12. There are 16 residues in the CDR3. CDR3 region: CASSQRGRTGEETQYF. In DNA form, the CDR3 reads TGTGCCAGCAGCCAGAGGGGTCGGACAGGGGAGGAGACCCAGTACTTC.

This clone was seen a handful of times. CDR3 nucleotide sequence: TGCGCCAGCAGCCTTTTGGGGGACAGTCGGTATGGCTACACCTTC. Translating it yields CASSLLGDSRYGYTF. The chain joins TRBV5-1 to TRBJ1-2, with TRBD1 identical over 7 bases. CDR3 length: 15 amino acids. The trim removed 4 bases at V and 5 bases at J, leaving 11 bases unmatched. From germline, CDR1 is SGHRS and CDR2 YFSETQ.

The chain couples TRBV4-3 to TRBJ2-1, with 10 nucleotides matching TRBD2. This CDR3 contains 16 residues. V was pared by 0 bases and J by 3 bases, with 2 bases of the junction left unmatched. Germline values: CDR1 LGHNA, CDR2 YSLEER. CDR3 DNA sequence: TGCGCCAGCAGCCAAGACCTAGCGGGAGACTACAATGAGCAGTTCTTC. It translates to CASSQDLAGDYNEQFF.